Below, 22 T cell receptor beta chains from the same sample are listed, as sequenced in a study of blood T cell repertoires in COVID-19. Data came from immunoSEQ multiplex PCR; TCRdb stores just in-frame clones and leaves some out. The table lists around 140,000 clones, more than 75% of them singletons. Material for sequencing was peripheral blood. These TCRs come from a man aged 70 or older with active COVID-19.

The chain is built from TRBV28 and TRBJ1-1; D might be TRBD1 (5 bases). The CDR3 is 17 amino acids. In germline, CDR1 is MDHEN, CDR2 SYDVKM. V lost 3 bases to trimming and J lost 4 bases, with 21 bases between them. CDR3 nucleotide sequence: TGTGCCAGCAGTTTGTGGTCAGGGTCGTCGGGTTTCACTGAAGCTTTCTTT. This sequence encodes CASSLWSGSSGFTEAFF.

V and J are TRBV10-3 and TRBJ2-1; 8 bases agree with TRBD2. The CDR3 contains 15 residues. After removal of 3 bases from V and 8 bases from J, the junction contained 9 bases not matched to a gene. Germline V gene sequence: CDR1 ENHRY, CDR2 SYGVKD. The CDR3 loop is CAISDSGTRVHEQFF. The DNA for the CDR3 is TGTGCCATCAGTGACTCCGGGACTAGGGTCCATGAGCAGTTCTTC.

The chain combines TRBV28 with TRBJ2-1; 13 bases match TRBD2. Germline V gene lookup returns CDR1 MDHEN and CDR2 SYDVKM. CDR3 size: 17 residues. Trimming took 3 bases from V and 6 from J; bases not matched to a gene: 8. CDR3 DNA: TGTGCCAGCAGTTTCCGGACTAGCGGGAGTAGCGCCAATGAGCAGTTCTTC. Protein product: CASSFRTSGSSANEQFF.

This clone was seen only a few times. The V call is TRBV6-1, the J call TRBJ2-1, with 9 positions matching TRBD1. The junction had 19 bases not matched to a gene; V was cut back by 4 bases and J by 12 bases. CDR1 MNHNS and CDR2 SASEGT come from the germline V gene. The CDR3 contains 17 residues. This chain's CDR3 is CASSVYPRDRARSMQFF. CDR3 nucleotide sequence: TGTGCCAGCAGTGTGTACCCCCGGGACAGGGCTAGGTCGATGCAGTTCTTC.

The rearrangement joins TRBV5-1 to TRBJ2-7, with D perhaps TRBD2 (5 bases). In germline, CDR1 is SGHRS, CDR2 YFSETQ. The CDR3 contains 14 residues. Trimming stripped 5 bases from V and 2 bases from J, with 14 bases between. CDR3 DNA: TGCGCCAGCAGACTCGCAGAGGGTCCCTACGAGCAGTACTTC. Protein product: CASRLAEGPYEQYF.

The V and J genes are TRBV7-3 and TRBJ2-1; unclear D gene. Trimming removed 2 bases from V and 7 bases from J, with 12 bases in between. Germline V lookup: CDR1 SGHTA, CDR2 FQGTGA. The CDR3 totals 14 residues. The CDR3 DNA reads TGTGCCAGCAGCTTAGGGCAGACCACTAATGAGCAGTTCTTC. As protein: CASSLGQTTNEQFF.

CDR3 DNA: TGTGCCAGCAGGCCGGATCAGGCTAACTATGGCTACACCTTC. Translated, it gives CASRPDQANYGYTF. The chain joins TRBV28 to TRBJ1-2, with no clear D. The V gene's germline CDR1 is MDHEN and CDR2 SYDVKM. Trimming removed 6 bases at V and 0 bases at J, with 11 bases between. The CDR3 spans 14 residues.

The rearrangement links TRBV24-1 to TRBJ2-7; tentatively, D is TRBD2 (6 bases). Germline CDR1 KGHDR, CDR2 SFDVKD. V lost 7 bases, J lost 6 bases, and 15 bases lay in between. The CDR3 spans 13 residues. Written as DNA, the CDR3 is TGTGCCACCAGGGGGTCGGGGACTGGCGAGCAGTACTTC. Translated, it gives CATRGSGTGEQYF.

This clone was picked up one time. The chain employs TRBV15 and TRBJ1-4, with D tentatively TRBD1 (6 bases). The CDR3 is made up of 16 amino acids. Per the germline V gene, CDR1 is LNHNV and CDR2 is YYDKDF (reference sequence). V was clipped by 5 bases and J by 8 bases, with 21 bases between them. CDR3 in amino acids: CATSDLAGGEKEKLFF. CDR3 in DNA: TGTGCCACCAGCGACCTAGCGGGGGGCGAAAAAGAAAAACTGTTTTTT. The whole variable domain, remainder taken from reference TRBV15 and TRBJ1-4, is DAMVIQNPRYQVTQFGKPVTLSCSQTLNHNVMYWYQQKSSQAPKLLFHYYDKDFNNEADTPDNFQSRRPNTSFCFLDIRSPGLGDTAMYLCATSDLAGGEKEKLFFGSGTQLSVL.

This chain joins TRBV4-1 and TRBJ2-2; TRBD2 is a possible D gene (5 bases). Germline V CDR1 and CDR2: MGHRA, YSYEKL. V lost 4 bases, J lost 1 base, and 16 bases lay in between. This CDR3 has 17 residues. The CDR3 coding sequence is TGCGCCAGCAGCCGACTTCGGGATCAGCTGAACACCGGGGAGCTGTTTTTT. Translation: CASSRLRDQLNTGELFF.

For this clone: At one boundary the junction diverges from the germline segment, which might be a read error. The chain links TRBV5-8 to TRBJ2-7, with 7 nucleotides matching TRBD1. This CDR3 spans 15 amino acids. From germline, CDR1 is SGHTS and CDR2 YDEGEE. The chain's CDR3 is CASRLGTDYSYEQYF. The CDR3 region has the DNA TGTGCCAGCAGGTTGGGGACAGACTACTCCTACGAGCAGTACTTC.

The chain uses TRBV7-8 and TRBJ2-1; 11 bases line up with TRBD2. This CDR3 spans 16 amino acids. Germline V gene data show CDR1 as SGHVS and CDR2 as FQNEAQ. Trimming took 4 bases from V and 7 from J; bases not matched to a gene: 9. DNA for the CDR3: TGTGCCAGCAGCTACATTACTAGCGGGAGAGGGAATGAGCAGTTCTTC. Its translation is CASSYITSGRGNEQFF.

The genes are TRBV28 and TRBJ1-4; D is perhaps TRBD1 (5 bases). From germline, CDR1 is MDHEN and CDR2 SYDVKM. The CDR3 runs to 11 residues. Trimming took off 3 bases at V and 15 bases at J, with 11 bases between the two ends. CDR3 bases: TGTGCCAGCAGTTTTGCGGCAGGGTTGTTTTTT. Its protein is CASSFAAGLFF.

The rearrangement joins TRBV28 to TRBJ2-7; TRBD1 matches 8 bases. After removal of 8 bases from V and 2 bases from J, the junction contained 8 bases not matched to a gene. The length of the CDR3 is 14 residues. Germline CDR1 reads MDHEN; CDR2 reads SYDVKM. The CDR3 DNA is TGTGCCAGCGGAAGACAGGGGCAACCCTACGAGCAGTACTTC. As protein: CASGRQGQPYEQYF.

The V gene is TRBV19, the J gene TRBJ2-7; D is perhaps TRBD2 (7 bases). CDR1 and CDR2 (germline): LNHDA, SQIVND (reference sequence). This CDR3 has 15 amino acids. V lost 6 bases and J 0 bases, leaving 15 bases between the germline ends. Written as DNA, the CDR3 is TGTGCCAGTAGCGAGGGGGGGGTGACCTCCTACGAGCAGTACTTC. It yields the protein CASSEGGVTSYEQYF.

The chain combines TRBV3-1 (or the pseudogene TRBV3-2) with TRBJ2-1; TRBD1 aligns across 9 bases. CDR3 length: 14 residues. Germline V gives CDR1 LGHDT, CDR2 YNNKEL (reference sequence). Unmatched junction bases numbered 5, after V lost 4 bases and J lost 7 bases. This CDR3 is CASSLGTGRNEQFF. The DNA for the CDR3 is TGTGCCAGCAGCCTCGGGACAGGGAGGAATGAGCAGTTCTTC.

The rearrangement uses TRBV2 and TRBJ2-7, with unresolved D. The V gene's germline CDR1 is SNHLY and CDR2 FYNNEI. The CDR3 contains 10 residues. Trimming took off 2 bases at V and 6 bases at J, with 2 bases between the two ends. In DNA, the CDR3 is TGTGCCAGCAGTGAACTCGAGCAGTACTTC. Translation: CASSELEQYF.

V is TRBV2 and J is TRBJ2-5; 7 bases align to TRBD2. Germline V gives CDR1 SNHLY, CDR2 FYNNEI. The CDR3 loop spans 15 amino acids. V lost 8 bases to trimming and J lost 5 bases; unmatched junction nucleotides: 14. Here the CDR3 DNA reads TGTGCCAGCTGGTGGGGGGGTGGGCCGGGGGAGACCCAGTACTTC. This sequence encodes CASWWGGGPGETQYF.

The chain employs TRBV25-1 and TRBJ2-7; TRBD2 agrees at 9 bases. V lost 5 bases and J lost 4; bases outside the gene matches: 12. The CDR3 is 16 residues long. CDR1 and CDR2 from the germline V gene are MGHDK and SYGVNS. The CDR3 DNA sequence: TGTGCCAGCAGTTCCGGGACTAGCTCGACGTTTTACGAGCAGTACTTC. It encodes CASSSGTSSTFYEQYF.

J is TRBJ1-6 and V is TRBV2, with no clear D. Germline CDR1 SNHLY, CDR2 FYNNEI. V lost 8 bases and J 3 bases, leaving 11 bases between the germline ends. The CDR3 consists of 14 residues. The CDR3 DNA reads as TGTGCCAGCGCGGGCTCCTACTATAATTCACCCCTCCACTTT. Protein product: CASAGSYYNSPLHF.

The chain employs TRBV5-1 and TRBJ2-7; D uncertain. Germline loops: CDR1 SGHRS, CDR2 YFSETQ. This CDR3 has 12 amino acids. The V gene lost 4 bases and the J gene lost 3 bases, with 8 bases spanning the gap. This CDR3 is CASSSDFYEQYF. The CDR3 DNA is TGCGCCAGCAGCAGCGACTTCTACGAGCAGTACTTC.

This clone was observed once. This chain uses TRBV27 with TRBJ1-6, with 7 bases fitting TRBD1. Unmatched junction bases numbered 9, after V lost 6 bases and J lost 4 bases. Germline V lookup: CDR1 MNHEY, CDR2 SMNVEV (reference sequence). This CDR3 has 16 amino acids. The DNA for the CDR3 is TGTGCCAGCAGATCAGGACAGGCTAGTTATAATTCACCCCTCCACTTT. It is translated as CASRSGQASYNSPLHF.